This passage covers 10 T cell receptor beta chains from one sample sequenced in a study of blood T cells in healthy people across ages. A J-beta primer mix and a sample-barcoded 5' primer were used in a second PCR of about 6 to 12 cycles. TCRdb re-called the 5' RACE reads through MiXCR, storing one row per CDR3 protein. Among about 750,000 distinct CDR3 sequences, about 53% were seen once, and the ten largest hold 40% to 50%. The material sequenced was blood. All receptors derive from a man older than 75 in good health.

The chain joins TRBV6-2 or TRBV6-3 to TRBJ2-1; 9 positions agree with TRBD2. The CDR3 totals 16 residues. The ends lost 0 bases at V and 6 bases at J; junction bases unmatched: 6. Germline V CDR1 and CDR2: MNHEY, SVGEGT. The CDR3 protein is CASSYSGSGSANEQFF. The CDR3 DNA reads TGTGCCAGCAGTTACTCGGGTAGCGGGAGCGCCAATGAGCAGTTCTTC.

The J gene is TRBJ1-2, the V gene TRBV5-6; TRBD1 agrees at 11 bases. The CDR3 has 16 amino acids. Germline V gene sequence: CDR1 SGHDT, CDR2 YYEEEE. Losses at the gene ends were 4 bases for V and 4 bases for J; bases not matched to a gene: 9. CDR3 DNA sequence: TGTGCCAGCAGCACAACCCCCGGGACAGGGGGCTATGGCTACACCTTC. This sequence encodes CASSTTPGTGGYGYTF.

V gene TRBV6-1 combines with J gene TRBJ1-4; D not certain. Germline CDR1 and CDR2: MNHNS and SASEGT. V gave up 5 bases and J gave up 8 bases, with 15 bases separating them. The CDR3 sequence is 14 residues long. The CDR3 DNA is TGTGCCAGCAGTCCGCCCCCTTTGGGGGAAAAACTGTTTTTT. It is translated as CASSPPPLGEKLFF.

This clonotype was seen a handful of times. The V and J genes are TRBV20-1 and TRBJ1-6, with 10 bases aligning to TRBD1. This CDR3 comprises 15 residues. V lost 0 bases, J lost 7 bases, and 3 bases stayed unmatched. Germline V lookup: CDR1 DFQATT, CDR2 SNEGSKA (reference sequence). CDR3 sequence (DNA): TGCAGTGCTAGAGAGGGGACAGGGGCAAATTCACCCCTCCACTTT. This codes for CSAREGTGANSPLHF.

The chain employs TRBV5-1 and TRBJ2-1; 9 bases are shared with TRBD2. Germline V lookup: CDR1 SGHRS, CDR2 YFSETQ. The CDR3 sequence is 15 residues long. Trimming at V came to 4 bases and at J to 7 bases, leaving 9 bases not matched to a gene. The CDR3 DNA is TGCGCCAGCAGCCTAAGTAGCGGGAGTCGAAATGAGCAGTTCTTC. Its protein product is CASSLSSGSRNEQFF.

V is TRBV29-1 and J is TRBJ2-1; D tentatively reads TRBD1 or TRBD2 (5 bases each). V was trimmed by 4 bases and J by 3 bases, leaving 22 bases between them. This CDR3 spans 17 amino acids. Per the germline V gene, CDR1 is SQVTM and CDR2 is ANQGSEA. The CDR3, as DNA: TGCAGCGTTGGCGGGCAGGGCATGGAACTATTCTACAATGAGCAGTTCTTC. Protein: CSVGGQGMELFYNEQFF.

This clonotype was detected a few times. The chain recombines TRBV7-9 with TRBJ2-3; 9 positions match TRBD1. Trimming took 1 base from V and 3 from J; bases not matched to a gene: 2. This CDR3 region has 15 residues. Per germline, CDR1 SEHNR and CDR2 FQNEAQ (reference sequence). The CDR3 here is CASSLGGTGTDTQYF. CDR3 bases: TGTGCCAGCAGCTTAGGTGGGACAGGGACAGATACGCAGTATTTT.

The rearrangement joins TRBV21-1 to TRBJ2-7; the D segment call TRBD1 is taken from the table without a DNA check. TRBV21-1 is assigned pseudogene status. This CDR3 contains 17 residues. The CDR3 coding sequence is TGTGCCAGCAGCAAAGGCACGGACAGGGACTTCCTCGACGAGCAGTACTTC. It yields the protein CASSKGTDRDFLDEQYF.

A word on this clonotype: A junction end diverges from the germline sequence, so it may reflect a read error. This chain connects TRBV14 to TRBJ2-1; tentatively, D is TRBD1 or TRBD2 (5 bases each). Germline CDR1 is SGHDN and CDR2 is FVKESK. There are 16 residues in the CDR3. The CDR3: CAGSQDHRWGSDEQFF. CDR3 bases: TGTGCCGGCAGCCAAGATCACAGGTGGGGTAGCGATGAGCAGTTCTTC.

The table lists this clonotype with many counts. The chain uses TRBV5-5 and TRBJ2-5, with 10 nucleotides matching TRBD2. V lost 1 base, J lost 5 bases, and 11 bases stayed unmatched. Germline loops: CDR1 SGHKS, CDR2 YYEKEE (reference sequence). CDR3 length: 17 amino acids. CDR3 nucleotide sequence: TGTGCCAGCAGCTTGCTGGCTAGCGGGAGTTATCACGAGACCCAGTACTTC. Translating gives CASSLLASGSYHETQYF.